This section outlines one T cell receptor (beta chain) sequence together with its context. CDR1 is SGHRS and CDR2 is YFSETQ in the germline V gene. The trim removed 0 bases at V and 5 bases at J, leaving 7 bases unmatched. There are 16 residues in the CDR3. This record belongs to a study of control samples from healthy donors and cancer patients. This table comes from immunoSEQ multiplex PCR, and its TCRdb copy is limited to in-frame clones, with some not included. The sample consists of a few hundred thousand clones, around 90% of them appearing once. V gene TRBV5-1 combines with J gene TRBJ2-2; 7 bases line up with TRBD1. This TCR was sampled from a man aged 35 to 55 with head and neck cancer. What was sequenced was PBMCs. CDR3 bases: TGCGCCAGCAGCTTGGTCGCTACAGGGGATACCGGGGAGCTGTTTTTT. This codes for CASSLVATGDTGELFF.